The present entry profiles one T cell receptor beta chain with its context. This sample is drawn from a study of cytomegalovirus exposure and HLA in healthy donors. PCR was performed using 60 Vbeta and 13 Jbeta primers. Profiled with immunoSEQ multiplex PCR; TCRdb holds only in-frame clones, not every one. The sample shows fewer than 200,000 clones, almost 80% of them seen only once. Germline values: CDR1 LNHNV, CDR2 YYDKDF (reference sequence). This CDR3 is 13 amino acids long. With 1 base removed from V and 12 bases from J, the gap between germline ends came to 15 bases. The V gene is TRBV15, the J gene TRBJ1-1, with D perhaps TRBD1 (5 bases). The sequenced material came from PBMCs. The sequence derives from a man aged 40-49 years in good health and CMV-seropositive. The CDR3 bases are TGTGCCACCAGCAGAGGAGCCTCGGAGGGGACTTTCTTT. Translating gives CATSRGASEGTFF.